Listed below are T cell receptor beta chains from one sample, sequenced in a study of blood T cell repertoires in COVID-19. TCRdb's table, derived via immunoSEQ multiplex PCR, lists solely in-frame clones and lacks some. The table records approximately 190,000 clones, around 84% of them present only once. What was sequenced was peripheral blood. These receptors were taken from a man aged 25 to 40 with active or convalescent COVID-19. Both conserved end residues are trimmed from each CDR3. Clone size is given for some rows only: seen once, a few or many times, or a class if the clone is expanded.

j_call v_call clone_size cdr3_aa
TRBJ1-2 TRBV29-1 . SAKDRDYGYT
TRBJ1-2 TRBV7-9 . ASSLGGYGYT
TRBJ2-1 TRBV12-3/TRBV12-4 . ASSLATGVKF
TRBJ1-4 TRBV3-1/TRBV3-2 . ASSHLTRDEKLF
TRBJ1-5 TRBV19 . ASRTQSGSNQPQH
TRBJ2-3 TRBV9 . ASSLAESTDTQY
TRBJ1-2 TRBV6-5 . ASSYADSNYGYT
TRBJ2-4 TRBV4-3 . ASSQSVAGVASLENIQY
TRBJ1-3 TRBV9 . ASSASPAWQGSGNTIY
TRBJ2-1 TRBV11-2 . ASSDEWGGNNEQF
TRBJ2-2 TRBV6-5 . ASSYEGAGELF
TRBJ1-2 TRBV29-1 . SVLQDYYGYT
TRBJ1-2 TRBV10-3 few AISESAREGNYGYT
TRBJ1-1 TRBV7-2 . ASSQQGGGTEAF
TRBJ2-2 TRBV18 . ASSPGGQNTGELF
TRBJ1-4 TRBV7-2 . ASSTQTGKGEKLF
TRBJ1-1 TRBV11-2 once ASREQWNTEAF
TRBJ2-5 TRBV24-1 . ATRPRLAGSARQETQY